This TCR beta chain emerged from a study of shared clonotypes between healthy human individuals. Overall study: The study used three CD4 naive, three CD4 memory, two CD8 naive and one CD8 memory plate per donor.

CDR1 is SGHRS, CDR2 YFSETQ, per germline. With 0 bases removed from V and 5 bases from J, the gap between germline ends came to 8 bases. This CDR3 is 13 amino acids long. Study conclusions and caveats: Sorted-subset samples were not fully sequenced, rarefaction indicated.

Regarding this clone: Its antigen is as yet unknown. Additional DNA sequences in this sample encode the identical CDR3.

Clones were read by immunoSEQ multiplex PCR, and TCRdb kept only the in-frame ones, dropping some. Altogether 1,400,000 or so clones are present, approximately 98.5% being singletons, with the ten largest covering around 0.38%. This TCR was sampled from a man younger than 40 in good health. The rearrangement links TRBV5-1 to TRBJ2-5; D possibly corresponds to TRBD2 (5 bases). Sequenced material: naive CD4+ T cells sorted from blood. Subset reported: CD45RA+ positively selected. The DNA of the CDR3 is TGCGCCAGCAGCTTGGTTGGGGAGGAGACCCAGTACTTC. This codes for CASSLVGEETQYF.